This is a list of T cell receptor beta chains from one sample in a study of T cell responses to AZD1222 COVID-19 vaccine. Assay: immunoSEQ multiplex PCR; the TCRdb copy retains only in-frame clones and omits some. Altogether 250,000 to 300,000 clones are present, roughly 93% being singletons, with the ten largest covering around 0.5%. The sequenced sample was peripheral blood, obtained 28 days after the second AZD1222 dose. These TCRs come from an adult who received the AZD1222 COVID-19 vaccine. Both conserved end residues are part of each CDR3. A D gene is named only where the DNA matches it firmly. Clone size, where shown, is once, few, many, or a class for clones that have expanded.

NA,NA,TRBV28,TRBJ1-6,TGTGCCAGCACCCCGAGCGATAATTCACCCCTCCACTTT,CASTPSDNSPLHF
NA,NA,TRBV9,TRBJ2-1,TGTGCCAGCAGCGTAGATCCGGGAAGAGACAATGAGCAGTTCTTC,CASSVDPGRDNEQFF
TRBD1,NA,TRBV19,TRBJ1-1,TGTGCCAGTAGGACGGACAGGGAGGGCACTGAAGCTTTCTTT,CASRTDREGTEAFF
NA,NA,TRBV30,TRBJ2-2,TGTGCCTGGAACAAGGTCGGGGAGCTGTTTTTT,CAWNKVGELFF
NA,once,TRBV3-1/TRBV3-2,TRBJ2-7,TGTGCCAGCACCCACAGGGAGGAGTATGTCGAGCAGTACTTC,CASTHREEYVEQYF
NA,NA,TRBV5-1,TRBJ1-1,TGCGCCAGCAGCTTGAATACGGCGAACACTGAAGCTTTCTTT,CASSLNTANTEAFF
NA,NA,TRBV27,TRBJ1-5,TGTGCCAGCAGTCGGGACCCCGCGTCTAATCAGCCCCAGCATTTT,CASSRDPASNQPQHF
TRBD1,NA,TRBV16,TRBJ1-3,TGTGCCAGCCGCAACCGGACAGGAGGAAACACCATATATTTT,CASRNRTGGNTIYF
NA,NA,TRBV14,TRBJ2-1,TGTGCCAGCAGCCCCGCCGGGACTTGGGGGATGGGGGAGCAGTTCTTC,CASSPAGTWGMGEQFF
NA,NA,TRBV19,TRBJ2-7,TGTGCCAGTAGTATAGAGCTCCAGCTGAACCACGAGCAGTACTTC,CASSIELQLNHEQYF
NA,NA,TRBV5-1,TRBJ2-7,TGCGCCAGCAGGAAAACAGGAGCCTACGAGCAGTACTTC,CASRKTGAYEQYF
TRBD1,NA,TRBV6-5,TRBJ1-2,TGTGCCGGGGGAACCGGGACAGGGGCCCTCAGTGGCTACACCTTC,CAGGTGTGALSGYTF
TRBD2,NA,TRBV10-2,TRBJ2-2,TGCGCCAGCAGTGGCGGGGGGCACACCGGGGAGCTGTTTTTT,CASSGGGHTGELFF
TRBD1,NA,TRBV7-2,TRBJ2-2,TGTGCCAGCAGCTTTAACAGGGGGCGAGGTGCCGGGGAGCTGTTTTTT,CASSFNRGRGAGELFF
NA,NA,TRBV6-6,TRBJ2-3,TGTGCCAGCAGTTTCGCCGGGGATACGCAGTATTTT,CASSFAGDTQYF
NA,NA,TRBV4-1,TRBJ1-5,TGCGCCAGCAGCCAAGATCGAACAGGGAGGAATCAGCCCCAGCATTTT,CASSQDRTGRNQPQHF
NA,NA,TRBV6-5,TRBJ1-2,TGTGCCAGCAGTTACGACGGCAACTATGGCTACACCTTC,CASSYDGNYGYTF
NA,NA,TRBV10-3,TRBJ1-2,TGTGCCATCTCAGGCCGGGGCCCATATGGCTACACCTTC,CAISGRGPYGYTF
NA,once,TRBV7-9,TRBJ1-4,TGTGCCAGCAGCTTAGGTGGTCGGCAGGGGAATGAAAAACTGTTTTTT,CASSLGGRQGNEKLFF
NA,once,TRBV2,TRBJ2-3,TGTGCCAGCAGTGAGGAGGGGGGCACAGATACGCAGTATTTT,CASSEEGGTDTQYF
NA,few,TRBV6-6,TRBJ1-1,TGTGCCAGCAGCCCACCAAGAAGACAAATGAACACTGAAGCTTTCTTT,CASSPPRRQMNTEAFF
TRBD2,NA,TRBV9,TRBJ2-7,TGTGCCAGCAGCGCGGGGGGAAATCCTACCTACGAGCAGTACTTC,CASSAGGNPTYEQYF
TRBD2,NA,TRBV3-1/TRBV3-2,TRBJ2-1,TGTGCCAGCAGACCAGGACTAGCGGGGATCAATGAGCAGTTCTTC,CASRPGLAGINEQFF
NA,NA,TRBV28,TRBJ2-7,TGTGCCAGCAGTCCACCGGCAGGGGCGAACGAGCAGTACTTC,CASSPPAGANEQYF
NA,NA,TRBV7-8,TRBJ2-1,TGTGCCAGCAGATACTTAGGGGGGGCCACCTACAATGAGCAGTTCTTC,CASRYLGGATYNEQFF
NA,once,TRBV9,TRBJ2-3,TGTGCCAGCAGCGTGAGGCAGAGCACAGATACGCAGTATTTT,CASSVRQSTDTQYF
NA,few,TRBV2,TRBJ1-2,TGTGCCAGCAGAGGGGACACAACCTATGGCTACACCTTC,CASRGDTTYGYTF
TRBD2,NA,TRBV30,TRBJ2-1,TGTGCCTGGAGTGTGGGACTAGCGGGGGACAATGAGCAGTTCTTC,CAWSVGLAGDNEQFF
NA,NA,TRBV5-4,TRBJ2-1,TGTGCCAGCAGCTGGGGTACCTACAATGAGCAGTTCTTC,CASSWGTYNEQFF
NA,NA,TRBV19,TRBJ2-3,TGTGCCAGTAGTATCGGGAGAACCACAGATACGCAGTATTTT,CASSIGRTTDTQYF
NA,NA,TRBV28,TRBJ1-5,TGTGCCAGCAGTTTATTGGTGCAAAATCAGCCCCAGCATTTT,CASSLLVQNQPQHF
NA,once,TRBV6-1,TRBJ1-2,TGTGCCAGCAGTGACGGTAGTGGGGGGTTCCCCAACTATGGCTACACCTTC,CASSDGSGGFPNYGYTF
NA,once,TRBV7-9,TRBJ2-1,TGTGCCAGCACCCCCGCCGGGGGCGCGGGCAATGAGCAGTTCTTC,CASTPAGGAGNEQFF
NA,NA,TRBV29-1,TRBJ2-5,TGCAGCGTTTCCCGTTCCAGCGGAGAGACCCAGTACTTC,CSVSRSSGETQYF
NA,NA,TRBV3-1/TRBV3-2,TRBJ1-1,TGTGCCAGCAGCCAAGCGGGTAAGATCACTGAAGCTTTCTTT,CASSQAGKITEAFF
TRBD1,NA,TRBV10-2,TRBJ1-5,TGCGCCAGCAGTGAAGGGGGACAGGGGGTCCAGCCCCAGCATTTT,CASSEGGQGVQPQHF
TRBD2,once,TRBV4-1,TRBJ2-1,TGCGCCAGCAGCCAAGATGAGGGCGGGGGTTCCTACAATGAGCAGTTCTTC,CASSQDEGGGSYNEQFF
NA,NA,TRBV4-1,TRBJ1-4,TGCGCCAGCAGCCGAGGACAGTCAACTAATGAAAAACTGTTTTTT,CASSRGQSTNEKLFF
NA,NA,TRBV3-1/TRBV3-2,TRBJ2-7,TGTGCCAGCAGTCCGGACAGACTCTACGAGCAGTACTTC,CASSPDRLYEQYF
TRBD2,NA,TRBV11-2,TRBJ2-3,TGTGCCAGCAGCGCGACTAGCGGGGGCCGCACAGATACGCAGTATTTT,CASSATSGGRTDTQYF
NA,NA,TRBV5-1,TRBJ2-2,TGCGCCAGCAGAACAGGAGGGAACACCGGGGAGCTGTTTTTT,CASRTGGNTGELFF
NA,NA,TRBV30,TRBJ2-7,TGTGCCTGGAGGGGACCCTCAGATCCCCTGCACTACGAGCAGTACTTC,CAWRGPSDPLHYEQYF
TRBD2,NA,TRBV7-7,TRBJ2-2,TGTGCCAGCAGCTTTAGTGTGCTAGCGGAGGGGAACACCGGGGAGCTGTTTTTT,CASSFSVLAEGNTGELFF
NA,few,TRBV27,TRBJ2-7,TGTGCCAGCAGTTTATGGTCCTCTTACATCTACGAGCAGTACTTC,CASSLWSSYIYEQYF
NA,NA,TRBV3-1/TRBV3-2,TRBJ1-1,TGTGCCAGCAGCCAAGTCGGACAGAGGCAGGAAGCTTTCTTT,CASSQVGQRQEAFF
NA,NA,TRBV15,TRBJ2-7,TGTGCCACCAGCAGAGACCCCAAGTACGAGCAGTACTTC,CATSRDPKYEQYF
NA,NA,TRBV7-2,TRBJ2-1,TGTGCCAGCAGCTCCCGACTTGTTGGGAATGAGCAGTTCTTC,CASSSRLVGNEQFF
NA,NA,TRBV21-1,TRBJ2-3,TGTGCCAGCAGCACACAGGAAGATACGCAGTATTTT,CASSTQEDTQYF
TRBD1,NA,TRBV7-8,TRBJ1-2,TGTGCCAGCAGCGTTAGGGGGCCGGGGTATGGCTACACCTTC,CASSVRGPGYGYTF
NA,NA,TRBV5-1,TRBJ1-3,TGCGCCAGCAGCTTGACAGTCTCTGGAAACACCATATATTTT,CASSLTVSGNTIYF
NA,NA,TRBV6-5,TRBJ1-2,TGTGCCAGCAGTTTGACAGGCCACTATGGCTACACCTTC,CASSLTGHYGYTF
NA,NA,TRBV5-1,TRBJ1-6,TGCGCCAGCAGCTTGTCTGGGGGCGTATCACCCCTCCACTTT,CASSLSGGVSPLHF